A single sample gave rise to the 14 T cell receptor beta chains below, sequenced in a study of shared clonotypes between healthy human individuals. Profiled with immunoSEQ multiplex PCR; TCRdb holds only in-frame clones, not every one. The sample records fewer than 2.5 million clones, under 95% being singletons. Sequencing was carried out using naive CD4+ T cells from PBMCs. The subset was: CD45RA+ positively selected. The receptors here all came from a man aged 18-30 years in good health. Some clones in this sample may be carry-over from other donors' samples.

This chain links TRBV6-5 with TRBJ2-3, with a tentative D call TRBD2 (6 bases). Looked up from germline, CDR1 is MNHEY and CDR2 is SVGAGI. This CDR3 is 15 amino acids long. With 0 bases removed from V and 2 bases from J, the gap between germline ends came to 9 bases. CDR3 sequence: CASSYSRETTDTQYF. CDR3 in DNA: TGTGCCAGCAGTTACTCACGGGAGACCACAGATACGCAGTATTTT.

The chain carries TRBV4-2 and TRBJ2-5; 10 bases match TRBD1. The CDR3 consists of 17 residues. Germline V CDR1 and CDR2: LGHNA, YNFKEQ. V gave up 3 bases and J gave up 4 bases; unmatched junction bases: 11. The CDR3 sequence is CASSQATGGAPGETQYF. DNA for the CDR3: TGTGCCAGCAGCCAGGCGACAGGGGGCGCCCCAGGAGAGACCCAGTACTTC.

The V gene is TRBV19, the J gene TRBJ1-1; D remains unclear. The CDR3 has 11 residues. V lost 6 bases, J lost 8 bases, and 10 bases lay in between. Per the germline V gene, CDR1 is LNHDA and CDR2 is SQIVND (reference sequence). CDR3 nucleotides: TGTGCCAGTAGGACTAGACTGGAAGCTTTCTTT. This translates into CASRTRLEAFF.

This chain uses TRBV7-9 with TRBJ2-5, with 9 bases identical to TRBD1. TRBJ2-7 explains the end of the DNA better; the J call may be wrong. The CDR3 is made up of 15 amino acids. Germline V gives CDR1 SEHNR, CDR2 FQNEAQ (reference sequence). This CDR3 reads CASSAYRGRSYEQYF. The CDR3 nucleotides are TGTGCCAGCAGCGCATACAGGGGGCGCTCCTACGAGCAGTACTTC.

This CDR3 reads CASRVEGSYEQYF. The DNA for the CDR3 is TGTGCCAGCAGAGTAGAGGGGTCCTACGAGCAGTACTTC. This rearrangement joins TRBV6-5 to TRBJ2-7; D assignment may be TRBD1 or TRBD2 (5 bases each). Germline V gene data show CDR1 as MNHEY and CDR2 as SVGAGI. Trimming left V 6 bases short and J 1 base short, with 10 bases between. The CDR3 runs 13 residues.

The genes are TRBV7-9 and TRBJ2-7; TRBD1 matches at 10 bases. CDR1 and CDR2 from the germline V gene are SEHNR and FQNEAQ (reference sequence). Losses at the gene ends were 3 bases for V and 3 bases for J; bases not matched to a gene: 14. The CDR3 loop spans 18 amino acids. The CDR3 DNA reads as TGTGCCAGCAGCTTTCCCAGGCCCGGGACAGGGGTAATCTACGAGCAGTACTTC. Its protein is CASSFPRPGTGVIYEQYF. Supplemented by reference TRBV7-9 and TRBJ2-7, the full variable domain reads DTGVSQNPRHKITKRGQNVTFRCDPISEHNRLYWYRQTLGQGPEFLTYFQNEAQLEKSRLLSDRFSAERPKGSFSTLEIQRTEQGDSAMYLCASSFPRPGTGVIYEQYFGPGTRLTVT.

The sample holds one count of this clone. The rearrangement links TRBV19 to TRBJ1-1, with D uncertain. CDR3 length equals 14 residues. From germline, CDR1 is LNHDA and CDR2 SQIVND (reference sequence). Trimming stripped 4 bases from V and 0 bases from J, with 9 bases between. CDR3 nucleotides: TGTGCCAGTAGTACCCGGGAGTTGAACACTGAAGCTTTCTTT. Translated: CASSTRELNTEAFF. Combining the CDR3 with reference TRBV19 and TRBJ1-1 gives the whole variable domain DGGITQSPKYLFRKEGQNVTLSCEQNLNHDAMYWYRQDPGQGLRLIYYSQIVNDFQKGDIAEGYSVSREKKESFPLTVTSAQKNPTAFYLCASSTRELNTEAFFGQGTRLTVV.

In its sample, this clone was seen once. An end of the junction does not agree with germline; a read error may underlie this. The V and J genes are TRBV2 and TRBJ1-3, with D possibly being TRBD1 (6 bases). This CDR3 contains 14 residues. Germline V gene lookup returns CDR1 SNHLY and CDR2 FYNNEI. The DNA of the CDR3 is TGTGCCAGCACTGAACGGGGGCGTGGAAACACCATATATTTT. Amino acid sequence: CASTERGRGNTIYF.

V usage is TRBV5-4 and J usage is TRBJ1-1; 9 bases are shared with TRBD1. Germline CDR1 reads SGHNT; CDR2 reads YYREEE (reference sequence). After removal of 1 base from V and 5 bases from J, the junction contained 6 bases not matched to a gene. The CDR3 spans 15 residues. Here the CDR3 DNA reads TGTGCCAGCAGCTTGAAGAGGACAGGGGAAACTGAAGCTTTCTTT. This gives the protein CASSLKRTGETEAFF.

Comment on this clone: This specimen includes other DNA sequences encoding the same CDR3. V gene TRBV7-6 combines with J gene TRBJ2-5; D ambiguous. The germline gives CDR1 SGHVS, CDR2 FNYEAQ. The V gene lost 5 bases and the J gene lost 2 bases, with 9 bases spanning the gap. The CDR3 covers 13 residues. CDR3 DNA sequence: TGTGCCAGCAGCCGTGGGTTGCAAGAGACCCAGTACTTC. It is translated as CASSRGLQETQYF.

The CDR3 sequence: CASSQTFTRGETQYF. The CDR3 nucleotides read TGCGCCAGCAGCCAAACCTTCACTAGGGGAGAGACCCAGTACTTC. The rearrangement joins TRBV4-1 to TRBJ2-5; the D call may be TRBD1 or TRBD2 (5 bases each). CDR1 is MGHRA, CDR2 YSYEKL, per germline. This CDR3 spans 15 amino acids. V was trimmed by 2 bases and J by 4 bases, leaving 14 bases between them.

Concerning this clone: This may be a read error, as it is one base from a much larger clone. This chain uses TRBV5-1 with TRBJ1-1; D gene uncertain. V lost 4 bases and J 1 base, leaving 11 bases between the germline ends. The length of the CDR3 is 14 residues. Germline lookup yields CDR1 SGHRS and CDR2 YFSETQ. Written as DNA, the CDR3 is TGCGCCAGCAGCCCGGAGAGGGCGAACACTGAAGCTTTCTTT. Translated, it gives CASSPERANTEAFF.

The V gene is TRBV5-4, the J gene TRBJ2-1, with 12 bases fitting TRBD2. V lost 2 bases and J lost 9; bases outside the gene matches: 6. The CDR3 is made up of 15 amino acids. Germline-derived CDR1 and CDR2 are SGHNT and YYREEE (reference sequence). The CDR3 DNA reads TGTGCCAGCAGCTTCGGACTAGCGGGACCCCCTGAGCAGTTCTTC. It translates to CASSFGLAGPPEQFF.

V and J are TRBV7-6 and TRBJ2-3; D not resolved. Trimming left V 5 bases short and J 5 bases short, with 17 bases between. The CDR3 consists of 15 residues. The germline gives CDR1 SGHVS, CDR2 FNYEAQ. CDR3 nucleotides: TGTGCCAGCAGCCGCGAGATTGTCTCAGTAGATACGCAGTATTTT. Translated, it gives CASSREIVSVDTQYF.